Listed here are 26 T cell receptor beta chains from one sample, sequenced in a study of spatial heterogeneity in lung cancer (dated by TCRdb to between 2018 and 2020). Per the publication, the time point label means: blood at routine non-recurrence follow-up after resection. TCR sequencing used whole RNA extracted from tumor and nontumor lung tissue, or from cryopreserved PBMC samples, without cell sorting. The library was made by 5' RACE. Data came from a NextSeq 500. TCRdb ran its own pipeline on the public reads, namely fastp trimming at Q25 and MiXCR clone calling, and kept in-frame beta chains. For every CDR3 protein sequence, its rows merge into one entry that carries the most common genes and DNA. This sample is represented by around 110,000 distinct CDR3 sequences; more than 9% of them were singletons. The top ten clonotypes cover roughly 15% of the sample. Material: PBMCs, obtained at follow-up. The receptor set was obtained from a male donor with early-stage non-small cell lung cancer.

This clonotype was counted at least ten times. The chain couples TRBV4-3 to TRBJ1-4; D gene unclear. V shed 0 bases and J shed 4 bases, with 6 bases lying between them. This CDR3 contains 14 residues. CDR1 is LGHNA and CDR2 is YSLEER in the germline V gene. The CDR3 loop reads CASSQESVNEKLFF. CDR3 sequence (DNA): TGCGCCAGCAGCCAAGAGTCAGTTAATGAAAAACTGTTTTTT.

CDR3 bases: TGTGCCAGCAGCCTAGAGGGTATTCAGCCCCAGCATTTT. It yields the protein CASSLEGIQPQHF. This chain connects TRBV6-2 or TRBV6-3 to TRBJ1-5; D is undetermined. Trimming stripped 6 bases from V and 6 bases from J, with 12 bases between. The CDR3 length is 13 residues. Germline CDR1 reads MNHEY; CDR2 reads SVGEGT.

This clonotype was picked up a small number of times. The chain couples TRBV11-3 to TRBJ1-1, with D unclear. V was trimmed by 2 bases and J by 3 bases, leaving 7 bases between them. The CDR3 totals 13 residues. Germline loops: CDR1 SGHNT, CDR2 YENEEA. The CDR3: CASSLTRDTEAFF. DNA for the CDR3: TGTGCCAGCAGCTTAACGAGGGACACTGAAGCTTTCTTT. The full variable domain, in which reference TRBV11-3 and TRBJ1-1 provide the parts outside the CDR3, is EAGVVQSPRYKIIEKKQPVAFWCNPISGHNTLYWYLQNLGQGPELLIRYENEEAVDDSQLPKDRFSAERLKGVDSTLKIQPAELGDSAVYLCASSLTRDTEAFFGQGTRLTVV.

This chain uses TRBV6-5 with TRBJ2-3; 8 positions agree with TRBD1. CDR1 is MNHEY and CDR2 is SVGAGI in the germline V gene. Germline trimming cut 6 bases from V and 3 bases from J; bases unmatched to any gene: 8. This CDR3 contains 15 residues. The CDR3 DNA is TGTGCCAGCAGCCCCCGACAGGGGACAACAGATACGCAGTATTTT. Translation: CASSPRQGTTDTQYF.

The chain links TRBV25-1 to TRBJ1-6; 9 nucleotides line up with TRBD1. CDR1 and CDR2 from the germline V gene are MGHDK and SYGVNS. V was clipped by 2 bases and J by 8 bases; unmatched bases: 7. The CDR3 extends over 16 amino acids. CDR3 loop: CASSEGDRARHSPLHF. CDR3 sequence (DNA): TGTGCCAGCAGTGAAGGGGACAGGGCTCGGCATTCACCCCTCCACTTT.

In this sample, this clonotype turned up many times. The chain is built from TRBV10-3 and TRBJ1-1; tentatively, D is TRBD1 (6 bases). The CDR3 is 12 residues long. V was cut by 6 bases and J by 1 base, with 6 bases left in between. Germline V gene lookup returns CDR1 ENHRY and CDR2 SYGVKD. The CDR3 sequence: CAIRDRNTEAFF. CDR3 in DNA: TGTGCCATCAGGGACAGGAACACTGAAGCTTTCTTT.

V usage is TRBV28 and J usage is TRBJ2-4; D is perhaps TRBD1 (6 bases). This CDR3 has 16 residues. Trimming cost V 5 bases and J 0 bases, with 14 bases left between them. Germline-derived CDR1 and CDR2 are MDHEN and SYDVKM. The CDR3 coding sequence is TGTGCCAGCAGTCCTGGCACAGGGATAGCCAAAAACATTCAGTACTTC. Translation gives CASSPGTGIAKNIQYF.

This clonotype appeared many times. The chain recombines TRBV3-1 with TRBJ1-2, with no clear D. V was trimmed by 1 base and J by 2 bases, leaving 14 bases between them. The CDR3 has 16 residues. Per germline, CDR1 LGHDT and CDR2 YNNKEL (reference sequence). CDR3 sequence reads: CASSQGWLRGNYGYTF. CDR3 nucleotides: TGTGCCAGCAGCCAAGGCTGGCTCCGTGGGAACTATGGCTACACCTTC. The full variable domain, rest sourced from reference TRBV3-1 and TRBJ1-2, is DTAVSQTPKYLVTQMGNDKSIKCEQNLGHDTMYWYKQDSKKFLKIMFSYNNKELIINETVPNRFSPKSPDKAHLNLHINSLELGDSAVYFCASSQGWLRGNYGYTFGSGTRLTVV.

V is TRBV5-1 and J is TRBJ2-1, with D hard to call. Trimming pared 0 bases from V and 0 bases from J, leaving 13 bases between. Per the germline V gene, CDR1 is SGHRS and CDR2 is YFSETQ. The CDR3 is 17 amino acids. The CDR3 nucleotides are TGCGCCAGCAGCTTGGTCGACGTTCAAAGCTCCTACAATGAGCAGTTCTTC. Its translation: CASSLVDVQSSYNEQFF. The complete variable domain, with remaining parts taken from reference TRBV5-1 and TRBJ2-1, reads KAGVTQTPRYLIKTRGQQVTLSCSPISGHRSVSWYQQTPGQGLQFLFEYFSETQRNKGNFPGRFSGRQFSNSRSEMNVSTLELGDSALYLCASSLVDVQSSYNEQFFGPGTRLTVL.

In this sample, this clonotype turned up many times. The chain carries TRBV2 and TRBJ1-1; D ambiguous. Trimming took 7 bases from V and 0 from J, leaving 9 bases between them. The length of the CDR3 is 13 residues. Germline-derived CDR1 and CDR2 are SNHLY and FYNNEI. CDR3 residues: CASKGSLNTEAFF. CDR3 nucleotides: TGTGCCAGCAAGGGCAGCCTGAACACTGAAGCTTTCTTT.

This clonotype showed up many times. The chain uses TRBV30 and TRBJ2-1, with D maybe TRBD2 (6 bases). CDR1 and CDR2 (germline): GTSNPN, SVGIG (reference sequence). CDR3 length: 18 residues. V lost 0 bases and J 5 bases, leaving 23 bases between the germline ends. This chain's CDR3 is CAWSVRPASVLSHNEQFF. CDR3 in DNA: TGTGCCTGGAGTGTACGGCCAGCTAGCGTTCTTTCCCACAATGAGCAGTTCTTC.

This clonotype was observed many times. The chain combines TRBV10-3 with TRBJ2-5; TRBD2 agrees at 7 bases. Germline V gene sequence: CDR1 ENHRY, CDR2 SYGVKD. This CDR3 spans 16 amino acids. V was clipped by 6 bases and J by 1 base; unmatched bases: 11. The CDR3 spells CAISEGLAELQETQYF. The CDR3 DNA is TGTGCCATCAGCGAGGGGCTAGCGGAACTCCAAGAGACCCAGTACTTC.

On this clonotype: Germline and junction disagree at one end, which may indicate a read error. This chain uses TRBV5-1 with TRBJ1-6; perhaps TRBD1 as D (6 bases). Germline CDR1 and CDR2: SGHRS and YFSETQ. The CDR3 runs 17 residues. The CDR3: CVSSLGAGSSYNSPLHF. The CDR3 DNA reads TGCGTCAGCAGCTTGGGGGCAGGAAGCTCCTATAATTCACCCCTCCACTTT.

This clonotype was found a few times. The rearrangement joins TRBV3-1 to TRBJ2-7, with D uncertain. V dropped 0 bases and J dropped 7 bases, with 16 bases sitting between them. The CDR3 runs to 15 residues. Germline assignment: CDR1 LGHDT and CDR2 YNNKEL (reference sequence). The CDR3 coding sequence is TGTGCCAGCAGCCAAGATCCCCGCCGAACTGAGGAGCAGTACTTC. Encoded protein: CASSQDPRRTEEQYF.

This clonotype appeared many times. The V gene is TRBV12-5, the J gene TRBJ2-2; possibly TRBD1 for D (7 bases). Germline CDR1 is LGHNT and CDR2 is FRNRAP. The CDR3 is 15 residues long. Trimming cost V 4 bases and J 0 bases, with 9 bases left between them. CDR3 sequence reads: CASGSGGTNTGELFF. For the CDR3, the DNA is TGTGCTAGTGGTTCAGGGGGGACGAACACCGGGGAGCTGTTTTTT.

This clonotype was counted a few times. CDR3 DNA: TGTGCCAGCAGCCCAGGGCAGGGGTCATCTAATTCACCCCTCCACTTT. The encoded protein is CASSPGQGSSNSPLHF. The V gene is TRBV5-4, the J gene TRBJ1-6, with D possibly matching TRBD1 (6 bases). This CDR3 comprises 16 residues. Germline loops: CDR1 SGHNT, CDR2 YYREEE (reference sequence). V was pared by 4 bases and J by 6 bases, with 17 bases between.

This clonotype appeared a few times. V usage is TRBV28 and J usage is TRBJ1-5; no firm D call. Trimming cost V 4 bases and J 9 bases, with 16 bases left between them. The germline V gene encodes CDR1 MDHEN and CDR2 SYDVKM. The CDR3 spans 14 residues. CDR3 coding DNA: TGTGCCAGCAGTTCCTTCTTTTGGCGGGGGCCCCAGCATTTT. It specifies CASSSFFWRGPQHF. Combining the CDR3 with reference TRBV28 and TRBJ1-5 gives the whole variable domain DVKVTQSSRYLVKRTGEKVFLECVQDMDHENMFWYRQDPGLGLRLIYFSYDVKMKEKGDIPEGYSVSREKKERFSLILESASTNQTSMYLCASSSFFWRGPQHFGDGTRLSIL.

Regarding this clonotype: An end of the junction does not agree with germline; a read error may underlie this. The chain recombines TRBV7-3 with TRBJ2-5, with D perhaps matching TRBD2 (6 bases). Germline V gene sequence: CDR1 SGHTA, CDR2 FQGTGA. The CDR3 is made up of 14 amino acids. CDR3 protein: CASSLGDSSETKYF. In nucleotides, the CDR3 is TGTGCCAGCAGCTTAGGGGACTCGTCAGAGACCAAGTACTTC.

This clonotype has a handful of counts. This chain uses TRBV6-5 with TRBJ1-3; D possibly corresponds to TRBD1 (6 bases). V lost 5 bases to trimming and J lost 8 bases, with 13 bases between them. Germline V gives CDR1 MNHEY, CDR2 SVGAGI. This CDR3 contains 13 residues. The CDR3: CASSQGPWDTIYF. CDR3 DNA sequence: TGTGCCAGCAGTCAGGGGCCCTGGGACACCATATATTTT.

This clonotype was seen a few times. The genes are TRBV6-5 and TRBJ1-6; weak D call: TRBD1 (5 bases). V dropped 4 bases and J dropped 7 bases, with 17 bases sitting between them. CDR1 MNHEY and CDR2 SVGAGI come from the germline V gene. The length of the CDR3 is 16 residues. The CDR3 DNA follows: TGTGCCAGCAGTTTCTTAAACAGGAATCGAAATTCACCCCTCCACTTT. This gives the protein CASSFLNRNRNSPLHF.

This clonotype occurred a few times. The chain uses TRBV9 and TRBJ2-3, with TRBD1 matching over 10 bases. Germline V CDR1 and CDR2: SGDLS, YYNGEE. This CDR3 has 15 residues. Trimming at V came to 0 bases and at J to 4 bases, leaving 2 bases not matched to a gene. The DNA of the CDR3 is TGTGCCAGCAGCGTAGGGGGACAGGGGTCAGATACGCAGTATTTT. Translating it yields CASSVGGQGSDTQYF.

This clonotype was seen ten or more times. The rearrangement joins TRBV4-1 to TRBJ2-1; the match to TRBD2 covers 14 bases. V shed 4 bases and J 8 bases; nucleotides not matched to a gene: 4. From germline, CDR1 is MGHRA and CDR2 YSYEKL. The CDR3 consists of 15 residues. CDR3 amino acids: CASSLSGLAGDEQFF. Written as DNA, the CDR3 is TGCGCCAGCAGCCTATCGGGACTAGCGGGGGATGAGCAGTTCTTC.

This clonotype has more than one count but fewer than ten. The J gene is TRBJ1-5, the V gene TRBV19, with a tentative D call TRBD1 (5 bases). This CDR3 spans 14 amino acids. V was trimmed by 6 bases and J by 2 bases, leaving 11 bases between them. Germline values: CDR1 LNHDA, CDR2 SQIVND (reference sequence). CDR3 DNA sequence: TGTGCCAGTAGCCGGATGGGGGGCAATCAGCCCCAGCATTTT. Translation gives CASSRMGGNQPQHF.

This clonotype was recorded a few times. The rearrangement links TRBV27 to TRBJ2-7; D is unresolved. The length of the CDR3 is 15 residues. Trimming removed 3 bases at V and 0 bases at J, with 12 bases between. The germline CDR1 and CDR2 sequences are MNHEY and SMNVEV (reference sequence). CDR3 sequence reads: CASSLKPSLSYEQYF. CDR3 DNA: TGTGCCAGCAGTTTGAAACCGAGTCTCTCCTACGAGCAGTACTTC.

This rearrangement joins TRBV6-2 or TRBV6-3 to TRBJ2-7; D gene uncertain. The germline V gene has CDR1 MNHEY and CDR2 SVGEGT. V was cut by 8 bases and J by 5 bases, with 16 bases left in between. This CDR3 is 13 amino acids long. CDR3 loop: CASSLGPLHEQYF. DNA for the CDR3: TGTGCCAGCTCGTTGGGCCCTCTGCACGAGCAGTACTTC.

This chain links TRBV28 with TRBJ2-7; TRBD1 aligns across 7 bases. Germline V gene data show CDR1 as MDHEN and CDR2 as SYDVKM. The V gene end was trimmed by 4 bases and the J gene end by 3 bases; junction bases not matched to a gene: 12. There are 16 residues in the CDR3. The chain's CDR3 is CASSYDTDRALYEQYF. As DNA, the CDR3 is TGTGCCAGCAGTTACGACACCGACAGGGCCCTCTACGAGCAGTACTTC.